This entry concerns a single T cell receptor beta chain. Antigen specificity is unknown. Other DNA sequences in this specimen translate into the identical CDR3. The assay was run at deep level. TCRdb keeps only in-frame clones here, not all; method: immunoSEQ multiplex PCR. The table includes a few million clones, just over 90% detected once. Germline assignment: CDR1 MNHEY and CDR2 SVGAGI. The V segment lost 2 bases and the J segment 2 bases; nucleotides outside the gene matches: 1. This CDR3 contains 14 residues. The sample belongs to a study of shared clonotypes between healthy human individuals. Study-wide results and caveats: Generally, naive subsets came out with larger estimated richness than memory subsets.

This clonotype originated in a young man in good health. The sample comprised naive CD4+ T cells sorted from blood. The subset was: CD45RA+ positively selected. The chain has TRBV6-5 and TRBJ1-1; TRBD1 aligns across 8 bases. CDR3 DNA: TGTGCCAGCAGTTACGGGACAGGTAACACTGAAGCTTTCTTT. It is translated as CASSYGTGNTEAFF.